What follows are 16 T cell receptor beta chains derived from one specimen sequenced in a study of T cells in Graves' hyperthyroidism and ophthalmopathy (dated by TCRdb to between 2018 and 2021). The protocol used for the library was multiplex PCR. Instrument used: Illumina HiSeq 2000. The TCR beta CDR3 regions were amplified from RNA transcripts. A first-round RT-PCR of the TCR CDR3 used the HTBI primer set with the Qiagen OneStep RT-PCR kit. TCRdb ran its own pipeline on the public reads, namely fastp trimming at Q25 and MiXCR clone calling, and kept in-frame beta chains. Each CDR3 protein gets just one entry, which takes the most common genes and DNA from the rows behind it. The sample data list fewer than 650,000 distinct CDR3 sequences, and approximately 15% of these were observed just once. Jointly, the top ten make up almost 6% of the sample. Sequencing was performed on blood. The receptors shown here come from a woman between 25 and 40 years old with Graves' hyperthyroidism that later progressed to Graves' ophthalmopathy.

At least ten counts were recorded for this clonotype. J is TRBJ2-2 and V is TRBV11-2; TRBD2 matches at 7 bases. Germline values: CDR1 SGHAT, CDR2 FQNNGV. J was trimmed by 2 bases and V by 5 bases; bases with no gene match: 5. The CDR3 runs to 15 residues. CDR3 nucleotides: TGTGCCAGCAGCGCATCTAGCGGCAACACCGGGGAGCTGTTTTTT. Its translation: CASSASSGNTGELFF.

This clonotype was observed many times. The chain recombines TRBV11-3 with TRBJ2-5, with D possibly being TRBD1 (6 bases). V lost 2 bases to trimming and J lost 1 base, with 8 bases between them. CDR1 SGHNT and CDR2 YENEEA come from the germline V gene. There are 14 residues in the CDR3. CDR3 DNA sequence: TGTGCCAGCAGCTTAACGGACAGCCAAGAGACCCAGTACTTC. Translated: CASSLTDSQETQYF.

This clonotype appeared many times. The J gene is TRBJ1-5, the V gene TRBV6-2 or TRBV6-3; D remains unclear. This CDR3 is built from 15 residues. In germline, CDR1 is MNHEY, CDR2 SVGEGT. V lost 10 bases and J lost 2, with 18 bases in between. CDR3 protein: CATMIRGDGNQPQHF. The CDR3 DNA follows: TGTGCCACCATGATACGCGGGGATGGCAATCAGCCCCAGCATTTT.

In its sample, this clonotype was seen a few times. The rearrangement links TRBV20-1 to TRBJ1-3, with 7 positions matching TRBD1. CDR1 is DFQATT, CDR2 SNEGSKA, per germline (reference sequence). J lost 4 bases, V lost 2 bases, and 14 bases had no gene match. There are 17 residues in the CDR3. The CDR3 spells CSARLRGPSSLGNTIYF. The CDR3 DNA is TGCAGTGCTAGATTGAGGGGGCCCTCCTCTCTGGGAAACACCATATATTTT.

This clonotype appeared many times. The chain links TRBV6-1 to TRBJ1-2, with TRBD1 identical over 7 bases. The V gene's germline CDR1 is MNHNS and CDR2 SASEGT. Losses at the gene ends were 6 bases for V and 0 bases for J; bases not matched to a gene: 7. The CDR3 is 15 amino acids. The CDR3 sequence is CASRAAGQTNYGYTF. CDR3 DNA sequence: TGTGCCAGCAGAGCAGCGGGACAGACTAACTATGGCTACACCTTC.

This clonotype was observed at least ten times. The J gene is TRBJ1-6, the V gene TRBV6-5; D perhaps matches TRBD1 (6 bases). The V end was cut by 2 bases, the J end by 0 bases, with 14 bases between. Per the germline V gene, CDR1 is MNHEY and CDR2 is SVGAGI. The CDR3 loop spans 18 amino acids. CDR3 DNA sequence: TGTGCCAGCAGTTACCCTACAGGGATTCGCTCCTATAATTCACCCCTCCACTTT. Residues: CASSYPTGIRSYNSPLHF.

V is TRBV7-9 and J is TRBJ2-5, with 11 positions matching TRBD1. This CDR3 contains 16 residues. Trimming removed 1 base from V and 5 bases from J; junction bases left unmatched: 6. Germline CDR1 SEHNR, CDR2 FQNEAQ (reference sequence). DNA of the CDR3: TGTGCCAGCAGCTTAGGGACAGGGGGCAGAAGGGAGACCCAGTACTTC. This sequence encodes CASSLGTGGRRETQYF.

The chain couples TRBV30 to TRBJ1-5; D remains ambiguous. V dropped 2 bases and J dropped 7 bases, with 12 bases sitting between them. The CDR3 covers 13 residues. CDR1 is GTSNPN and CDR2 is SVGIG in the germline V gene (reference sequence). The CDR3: CAWSKGIGQPQHF. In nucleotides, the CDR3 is TGTGCCTGGAGTAAAGGGATCGGACAGCCCCAGCATTTT.

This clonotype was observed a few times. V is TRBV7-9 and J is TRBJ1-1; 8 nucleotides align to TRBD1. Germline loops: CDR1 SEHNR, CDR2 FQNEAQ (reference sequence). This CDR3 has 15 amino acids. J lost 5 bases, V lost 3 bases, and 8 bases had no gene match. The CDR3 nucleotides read TGTGCCAGCAGCTTCGTTCAGGGGGCGCATACTGAAGCTTTCTTT. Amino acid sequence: CASSFVQGAHTEAFF.

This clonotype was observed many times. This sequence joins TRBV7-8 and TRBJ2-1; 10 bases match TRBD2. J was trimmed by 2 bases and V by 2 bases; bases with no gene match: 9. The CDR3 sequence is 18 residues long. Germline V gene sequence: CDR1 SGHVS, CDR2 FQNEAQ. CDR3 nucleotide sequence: TGTGCCAGCAGCTTATGGCCTAGCGGGAGTGGGACCTACAATGAGCAGTTCTTC. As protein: CASSLWPSGSGTYNEQFF.

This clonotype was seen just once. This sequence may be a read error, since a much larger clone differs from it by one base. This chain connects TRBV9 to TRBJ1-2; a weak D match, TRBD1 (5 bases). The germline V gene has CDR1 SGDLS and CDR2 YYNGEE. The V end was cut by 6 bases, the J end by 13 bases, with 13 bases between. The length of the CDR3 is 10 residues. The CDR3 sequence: CASKGRAPTF. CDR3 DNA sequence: TGTGCCAGCAAGGGCAGGGCCCCCACCTTC.

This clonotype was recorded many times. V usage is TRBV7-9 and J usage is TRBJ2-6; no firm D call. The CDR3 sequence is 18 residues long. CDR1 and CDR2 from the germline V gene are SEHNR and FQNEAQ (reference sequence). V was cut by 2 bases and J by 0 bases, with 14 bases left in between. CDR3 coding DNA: TGTGCCAGCAGCTTATTTCGTAACTCGCTCTCTGGGGCCAACGTCCTGACTTTC. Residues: CASSLFRNSLSGANVLTF.

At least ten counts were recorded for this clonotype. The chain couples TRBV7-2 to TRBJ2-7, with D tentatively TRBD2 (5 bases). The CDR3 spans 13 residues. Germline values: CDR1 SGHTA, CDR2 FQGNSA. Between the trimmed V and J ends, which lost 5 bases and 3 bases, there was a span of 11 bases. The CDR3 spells CASSHGLVYEQYF. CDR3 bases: TGTGCCAGCAGCCATGGACTGGTCTACGAGCAGTACTTC.

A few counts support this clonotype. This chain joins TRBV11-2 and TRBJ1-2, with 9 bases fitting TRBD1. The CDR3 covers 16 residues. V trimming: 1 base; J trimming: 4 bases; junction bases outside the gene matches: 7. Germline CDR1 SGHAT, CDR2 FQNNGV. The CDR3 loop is CASSLVVPGQGYGYTF. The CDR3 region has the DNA TGTGCCAGCAGCTTAGTTGTGCCGGGACAGGGCTATGGCTACACCTTC. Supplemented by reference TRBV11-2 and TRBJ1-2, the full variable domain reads EAGVAQSPRYKIIEKRQSVAFWCNPISGHATLYWYQQILGQGPKLLIQFQNNGVVDDSQLPKDRFSAERLKGVDSTLKIQPAKLEDSAVYLCASSLVVPGQGYGYTFGSGTRLTVV.

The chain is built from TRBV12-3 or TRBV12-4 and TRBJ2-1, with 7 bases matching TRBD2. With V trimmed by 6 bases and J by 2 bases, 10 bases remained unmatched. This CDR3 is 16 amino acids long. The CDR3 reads CASRGGRRAAYNEQFF. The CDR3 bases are TGTGCCAGCAGGGGGGGGAGGAGGGCCGCCTACAATGAGCAGTTCTTC.

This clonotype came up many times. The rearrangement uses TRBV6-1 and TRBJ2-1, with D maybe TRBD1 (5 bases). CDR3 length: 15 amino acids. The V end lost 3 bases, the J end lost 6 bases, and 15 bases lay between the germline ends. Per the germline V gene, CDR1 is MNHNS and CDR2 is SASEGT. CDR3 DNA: TGTGCCAGCAGTGATGCCCTAGACAGTCTCAATGAGCAGTTCTTC. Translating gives CASSDALDSLNEQFF.